This T cell receptor (beta chain) was captured by sequencing in a study of shared clonotypes between healthy human individuals. CDR1 is LNHDA, CDR2 SQIVND, per germline (reference sequence). The CDR3 extends over 14 amino acids. Trimming took 7 bases from V and 1 from J, leaving 11 bases between them. Some clones are missing from TCRdb's copy, which holds only in-frame ones; the method was immunoSEQ multiplex PCR. This table holds under 350,000 clones, over 75% found once. Turning to this clone: Its antigen is unknown.

Overall study results and limits: Generally, naive subsets came out with larger estimated richness than memory subsets.

Sequences were obtained from memory CD8+ T cells sorted from blood. Subset given: CD45RO+ cells pooled with CCR7-negative TemRA cells. The chain is built from TRBV19 and TRBJ1-5, with D possibly matching TRBD1 (5 bases). The source of this sequence is a young man in good health. Written as DNA, the CDR3 is TGTGCCAGTACTATGACAGAGAGCAATCAGCCCCAGCATTTT. It yields the protein CASTMTESNQPQHF. Looking up the rest from reference TRBV19 and TRBJ1-5 gives the full variable domain: DGGITQSPKYLFRKEGQNVTLSCEQNLNHDAMYWYRQDPGQGLRLIYYSQIVNDFQKGDIAEGYSVSREKKESFPLTVTSAQKNPTAFYLCASTMTESNQPQHFGDGTRLSIL.